Below, one TCR beta chain is given with its context. Trimming took off 5 bases at V and 6 bases at J, with 11 bases between the two ends. The germline V gene has CDR1 SNHLY and CDR2 FYNNEI. This CDR3 spans 13 amino acids. The data originate from a study of technical replicates of blood from a few donors. Method: immunoSEQ multiplex PCR; TCRdb's copy keeps in-frame clones and lacks some. Of 60,000 to 90,000 clones in the sample, 95% were seen once. The sequenced sample was T cells isolated from PBMCs. The TCR comes from a human donor in good health. The chain links TRBV2 to TRBJ2-1, with D possibly matching TRBD1 (6 bases). The DNA for the CDR3 is TGTGCCAGCAGTACAGGGATTGGCAATGAGCAGTTCTTC. Its translation: CASSTGIGNEQFF.